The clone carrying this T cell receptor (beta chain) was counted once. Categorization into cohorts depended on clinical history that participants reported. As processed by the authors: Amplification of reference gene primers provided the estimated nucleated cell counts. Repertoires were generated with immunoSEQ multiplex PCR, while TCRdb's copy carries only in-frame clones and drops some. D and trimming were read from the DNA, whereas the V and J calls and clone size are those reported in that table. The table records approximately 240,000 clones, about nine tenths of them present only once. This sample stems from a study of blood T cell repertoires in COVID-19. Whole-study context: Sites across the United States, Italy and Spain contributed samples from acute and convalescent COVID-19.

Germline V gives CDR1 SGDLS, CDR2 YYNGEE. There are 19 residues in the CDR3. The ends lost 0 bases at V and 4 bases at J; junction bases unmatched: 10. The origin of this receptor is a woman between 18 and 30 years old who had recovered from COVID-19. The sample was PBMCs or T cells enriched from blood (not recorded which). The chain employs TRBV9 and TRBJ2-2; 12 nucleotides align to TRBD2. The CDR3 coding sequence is TGTGCCAGCAGCGTAGTAGCGACTAGCGGGAGTTTGGGCACCGGGGAGCTGTTTTTT. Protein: CASSVVATSGSLGTGELFF.